Sequencing of this T cell receptor beta chain was carried out in a study of shared clonotypes between healthy human individuals. Across the whole study: Each donor's CD8 memory used one plate, CD8 naive two, each CD4 subset three.

The CDR3 is made up of 13 amino acids. Trimming shortened V by 3 bases and J by 8 bases, and 16 bases separated the two germline ends. Germline CDR1 and CDR2: SQVTM and ANQGSEA. Clones were sequenced by immunoSEQ multiplex PCR, and TCRdb holds only the in-frame ones, with some missing. Of some 2,100,000 clones in the sample, nearly 97% are singletons; the top ten hold roughly 0.13%. Specimen: naive CD4+ T cells sorted from blood. As to subset: CD45RA+ positively selected. This receptor was obtained from a man aged 18 to 29 in good health. The chain couples TRBV29-1 to TRBJ1-2, with D unclear. The CDR3 sequence: CSVDATRNGGYTF. For the CDR3, the DNA is TGCAGCGTTGACGCCACGAGAAACGGGGGCTACACCTTC.